This T cell receptor beta chain emerged from a study of tumor-infiltrating lymphocytes in glioblastoma multiforme. TCRB libraries came from RNA via three nested multiplex PCR rounds. TCRB-specific cDNA synthesis used approximately 0.49 ug of total RNA. TCRdb fed the multiplex PCR reads into MiXCR, producing one record per CDR3 protein. This table holds 15,000 or so distinct CDR3 sequences, 65% to 80% found once. The ends lost 6 bases at V and 5 bases at J; junction bases unmatched: 11. Germline V lookup: CDR1 SQVTM, CDR2 ANQGSEA. The CDR3 consists of 14 residues. The clonotype originates from a male donor with glioblastoma. What was sequenced was brain tumor tissue. The rearrangement links TRBV29-1 to TRBJ2-3; 7 positions match TRBD2. The chain's CDR3 is CSVDPRGRGDTQYF. For the CDR3, the DNA is TGCAGCGTGGACCCTCGCGGGAGAGGAGATACGCAGTATTTT.